The 7 T cell receptor beta chains presented below share a single source sample, sequenced in a study of T cells in localized non-small cell lung cancer. Clones were sequenced by immunoSEQ multiplex PCR, and TCRdb holds only the in-frame ones, with some missing. The sample has some 72,000 clones; just under 85% are singletons. Sequenced material: peripheral blood, taken before any cancer treatment. These receptors all stem from a man between 40 and 75 years old with stage I lung adenocarcinoma.

The gene calls are TRBV2 and TRBJ2-1; 10 bases are a match to TRBD1. Germline trimming cut 6 bases from V and 2 bases from J; bases unmatched to any gene: 16. The CDR3 length is 19 residues. Germline lookup yields CDR1 SNHLY and CDR2 FYNNEI. The CDR3 is CASSQLRDRGLSAYNEQFF. Here the CDR3 DNA reads TGTGCCAGCAGCCAGCTCCGGGACAGGGGACTTTCAGCCTACAATGAGCAGTTCTTC.

In this sample, this clone turned up once. The rearrangement uses TRBV9 and TRBJ2-1; 7 positions agree with TRBD2. Germline V gene sequence: CDR1 SGDLS, CDR2 YYNGEE. V gave up 0 bases and J gave up 8 bases; unmatched junction bases: 2. The CDR3 consists of 13 residues. CDR3 bases: TGTGCCAGCAGCGTAGCAGCGGGGCATGAGCAGTTCTTC. It encodes CASSVAAGHEQFF. The full variable domain, with the rest looked up from reference TRBV9 and TRBJ2-1, is DSGVTQTPKHLITATGQRVTLRCSPRSGDLSVYWYQQSLDQGLQFLIQYYNGEERAKGNILERFSAQQFPDLHSELNLSSLELGDSALYFCASSVAAGHEQFFGPGTRLTVL.

This chain links TRBV5-1 with TRBJ2-3; TRBD1 matches at 8 bases. Germline V gene sequence: CDR1 SGHRS, CDR2 YFSETQ. The trim removed 3 bases at V and 4 bases at J, leaving 13 bases unmatched. The CDR3 covers 17 residues. DNA of the CDR3: TGCGCCAGCAGCTCGAATGTCGGACAGGGAGGTGCAGATACGCAGTATTTT. Protein: CASSSNVGQGGADTQYF.

J is TRBJ2-7 and V is TRBV7-9, with 11 bases lining up with TRBD2. The CDR3 runs to 15 residues. V gave up 4 bases and J gave up 7 bases; unmatched junction bases: 9. Germline V CDR1 and CDR2: SEHNR, FQNEAQ (reference sequence). The CDR3 coding sequence is TGTGCCAGCAGCTCACCCGGGACTAGCGGTGCGGAGCAGTACTTC. Translation: CASSSPGTSGAEQYF. Full variable domain (missing parts from reference TRBV7-9 and TRBJ2-7): DTGVSQNPRHKITKRGQNVTFRCDPISEHNRLYWYRQTLGQGPEFLTYFQNEAQLEKSRLLSDRFSAERPKGSFSTLEIQRTEQGDSAMYLCASSSPGTSGAEQYFGPGTRLTVT.

This chain uses TRBV7-2 with TRBJ1-6; weak D call: TRBD1 (6 bases). The CDR3 extends over 15 amino acids. V gave up 4 bases and J gave up 12 bases, with 19 bases separating them. The germline V gene has CDR1 SGHTA and CDR2 FQGNSA. CDR3 loop: CASSSGQPIQEPLHF. CDR3 DNA sequence: TGTGCCAGCAGCTCAGGACAGCCGATTCAAGAACCCCTCCACTTT. Based on the CDR3 plus reference TRBV7-2 and TRBJ1-6, the full variable domain is GAGVSQSPSNKVTEKGKDVELRCDPISGHTALYWYRQSLGQGLEFLIYFQGNSAPDKSGLPSDRFSAERTGGSVSTLTIQRTQQEDSAVYLCASSSGQPIQEPLHFGNGTRLTVT.

The rearrangement links TRBV6-1 to TRBJ2-7, with TRBD2 identical over 9 bases. The CDR3 consists of 18 residues. Unmatched junction bases numbered 17, after V lost 4 bases and J lost 4 bases. The germline V gene encodes CDR1 MNHNS and CDR2 SASEGT. Here the CDR3 DNA reads TGTGCCAGCAGTGCTGACAGGGTAGTGGCGGGAGGGTTATACGAGCAGTACTTC. It translates to CASSADRVVAGGLYEQYF.

This sequence joins TRBV10-3 and TRBJ2-3, with no clear D. The V and J ends lost 6 bases and 3 bases respectively, with 4 bases between them. The CDR3 spans 11 residues. The germline V gene has CDR1 ENHRY and CDR2 SYGVKD. The CDR3 region is CAIRKTDTQYF. DNA of the CDR3: TGTGCCATCAGAAAAACAGATACGCAGTATTTT.